This TCR beta chain was sequenced for a study of vaccination and CD4 T cells after COVID-19. The Oncomine TCR Beta short-read assay sequenced DNA from cultured CD4+ T cells. Each CDR3 protein is one row after TCRdb ran MiXCR on the PCR reads. The sample yields 3,500 to 4,500 distinct CDR3 sequences, 21% seen once. As for treatment: approximately 11-day PBMC culture with coronavirus spike peptide pools or control peptides (ViraFEST assay). This clonotype occurred a few times. What it binds is not known. The TCR comes from a human donor who had recovered from COVID-19. Sequencing was done on a sample of CD4+ T cells from blood, cultured in vitro.

CDR3 protein: CSATEGETQYF. The CDR3 nucleotides read TGCAGTGCTACGGAAGGAGAGACCCAGTACTTC. This chain joins TRBV20-1 and TRBJ2-5, with D unclear. There are 11 residues in the CDR3. V lost 4 bases and J lost 4, with 7 bases in between. Germline V gene lookup returns CDR1 DFQATT and CDR2 SNEGSKA (reference sequence).